This T cell receptor beta chain was sequenced for a study of T cells in Graves' hyperthyroidism and ophthalmopathy. This clonotype came up many times. Its antigen remains unknown. Amplification targeted TCR beta CDR3 regions from RNA transcripts. The HTBI primer set served for first-round RT-PCR of the TCR CDR3. One entry per CDR3 protein results from TCRdb running MiXCR on the multiplex PCR reads. The table has some 300,000 distinct CDR3 sequences, approximately 19% seen once; the top ten hold roughly 40%. Deletions cut 6 bases from V and 3 bases from J, with 11 bases between. The CDR3 is made up of 13 amino acids. Germline CDR1 and CDR2: MNHEY and SVGEGT. Points from the study as a whole: Researchers found most expanded thyroid clonotypes above 0.001 in blood as well.

Ophthalmopathy patients had Clinical Activity Score at least 3, NOSPECS grade at least 4, duration under 3 months. The chain links TRBV6-2 or TRBV6-3 to TRBJ1-1, with a weak D call TRBD1 (5 bases). This receptor was identified in a man in his fifties with Graves' ophthalmopathy. The sample comprised blood. The CDR3 DNA reads as TGTGCCAGCAGGTCACAGGCGTACACTGAAGCTTTCTTT. Amino acids: CASRSQAYTEAFF.